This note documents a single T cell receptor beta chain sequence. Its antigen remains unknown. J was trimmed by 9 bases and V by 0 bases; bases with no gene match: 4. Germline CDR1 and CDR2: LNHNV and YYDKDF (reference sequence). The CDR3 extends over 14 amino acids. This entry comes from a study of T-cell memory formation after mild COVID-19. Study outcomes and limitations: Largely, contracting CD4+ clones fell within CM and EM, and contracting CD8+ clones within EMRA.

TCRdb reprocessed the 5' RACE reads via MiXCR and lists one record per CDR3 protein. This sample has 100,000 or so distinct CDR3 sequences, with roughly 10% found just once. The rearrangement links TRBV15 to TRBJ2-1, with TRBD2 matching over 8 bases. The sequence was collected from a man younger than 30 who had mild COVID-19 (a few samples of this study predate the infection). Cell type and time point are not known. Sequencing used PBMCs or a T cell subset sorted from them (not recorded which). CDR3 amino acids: CATSRDRAGGEQFF. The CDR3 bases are TGTGCCACCAGCAGAGATAGGGCGGGAGGTGAGCAGTTCTTC.